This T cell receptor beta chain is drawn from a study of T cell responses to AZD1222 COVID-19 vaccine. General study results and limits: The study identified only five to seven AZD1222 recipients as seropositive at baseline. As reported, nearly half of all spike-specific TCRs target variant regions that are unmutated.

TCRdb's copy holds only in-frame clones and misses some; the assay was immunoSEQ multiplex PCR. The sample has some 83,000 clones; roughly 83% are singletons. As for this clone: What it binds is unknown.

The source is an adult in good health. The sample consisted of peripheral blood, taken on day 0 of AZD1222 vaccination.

This chain's CDR3 is CASTLQGLQGRNEQYF. The CDR3 nucleotides read TGTGCCAGCACCCTCCAAGGCCTCCAGGGGAGGAACGAGCAGTACTTC. The genes are TRBV18 and TRBJ2-7, with D perhaps assigned TRBD1 or TRBD2 (6 bases each). Germline loops: CDR1 KGHSH, CDR2 LQKENI. The CDR3 length is 16 residues. Trimming removed 8 bases at V and 5 bases at J, with 25 bases between.